This T cell receptor beta chain derives from a study of blood T cell repertoires in COVID-19. Sequenced by immunoSEQ multiplex PCR; TCRdb stores in-frame clones only, minus some. The sample consists of just over 250,000 clones, roughly nine tenths of them appearing once. V dropped 3 bases and J dropped 3; count of bases not matched to a gene: 11. The CDR3 loop spans 18 amino acids. The germline CDR1 and CDR2 sequences are LGHDT and YNNKEL (reference sequence). This chain connects TRBV3-1 (or the pseudogene TRBV3-2) to TRBJ2-1; TRBD2 matches 10 bases. The sequence was collected from a man aged 60-69 years who had recovered from COVID-19. The source material was peripheral blood. The CDR3 DNA reads TGTGCCAGCAGCCAGTTGGGTTCCAGGACTAGCGGCTACAATGAGCAGTTCTTC. Translated, it gives CASSQLGSRTSGYNEQFF.